Each of the 31 T cell receptor beta chains below was sequenced from the same sample in a study of T cell repertoires in cytomegalovirus infection. TCRdb re-called the reads with MiXCR, one entry per CDR3 protein. The repertoire holds hundreds of thousands of distinct CDR3 sequences, with 20% to 30% as singletons. The sequencing sample was made of CD8+ T cells from PBMCs. Receptor source: a human donor in good health (CMV status not recorded). Some clones in this sample may be carry-over from other donors' samples.

Ten or more counts support this clonotype. The rearrangement links TRBV7-8 to TRBJ2-5, with D uncertain. From germline, CDR1 is SGHVS and CDR2 FQNEAQ. The V end was cut by 1 base, the J end by 5 bases, with 11 bases between. There are 14 residues in the CDR3. CDR3 sequence reads: CASSLGAAGETQYF. DNA for the CDR3: TGTGCCAGCAGCTTAGGTGCAGCCGGGGAGACCCAGTACTTC.

This clonotype was seen more than once but under ten times. V gene TRBV12-3 or TRBV12-4 combines with J gene TRBJ2-7, with D possibly being TRBD1 (6 bases). Trimming cost V 5 bases and J 3 bases, with 11 bases left between them. The length of the CDR3 is 13 residues. CDR3 nucleotide sequence: TGTGCCAGCAGTCCAACAGGGTTCTACGAGCAGTACGTC. Its protein is CASSPTGFYEQYV.

This clonotype has only a few counts. The chain links TRBV7-3 to TRBJ2-1, with D unclear. Germline V CDR1 and CDR2: SGHTA, FQGTGA. Trimming took off 2 bases at V and 7 bases at J, with 12 bases between the two ends. The CDR3 covers 14 residues. CDR3 protein: CASSLYSSVNEQFF. The CDR3, as DNA: TGTGCCAGCAGCTTATACTCTTCGGTAAATGAGCAGTTCTTC.

This clonotype was picked up many times. The J gene is TRBJ2-6, the V gene TRBV7-8; D call uncertain. V lost 7 bases to trimming and J lost 0 bases, with 19 bases between them. The CDR3 loop spans 18 amino acids. CDR1 and CDR2 (germline): SGHVS, FQNEAQ. Written as DNA, the CDR3 is TGTGCCAGCAATATGTGGCGCAAGGAGTTCTCTGGGGCCAACGTCCTGACTTTC. Translation: CASNMWRKEFSGANVLTF.

This clonotype was observed a handful of times. This chain connects TRBV28 to TRBJ1-2; no clear D. This CDR3 has 14 amino acids. V lost 5 bases, J lost 1 base, and 11 bases lay in between. Germline-derived CDR1 and CDR2 are MDHEN and SYDVKM. The CDR3 loop is CASSPEVFNYGYTF. In DNA, the CDR3 is TGTGCCAGCAGTCCCGAGGTTTTTAACTATGGCTACACCTTC.

This clonotype was counted ten times or more. V is TRBV7-2 and J is TRBJ1-1; D is uncertain. The germline V gene has CDR1 SGHTA and CDR2 FQGNSA. Trimming pared 2 bases from V and 1 base from J, leaving 8 bases between. The CDR3 extends over 14 amino acids. The CDR3 DNA follows: TGTGCCAGCAGCTTAATGCGATGGAACACTGAAGCTTTCTTT. It translates to CASSLMRWNTEAFF.

The sample holds a few counts of this clonotype. The chain has TRBV28 and TRBJ1-5, with TRBD1 matching over 8 bases. V lost 7 bases and J lost 7; bases outside the gene matches: 12. Germline CDR1 and CDR2: MDHEN and SYDVKM. The CDR3 spans 15 residues. CDR3 bases: TGTGCCAGCACCTTAGGACAGGGAAGTTTCCAGCCCCAGCATTTT. Protein product: CASTLGQGSFQPQHF.

Concerning this clonotype itself: A read error may account for a junction end that differs from germline. This chain links TRBV7-4 with TRBJ2-4; D is undetermined. The CDR3 consists of 15 residues. Germline V lookup: CDR1 SGHVT, CDR2 SQSDAQ. The CDR3 sequence is CANSLSGDSRYIQYF. The CDR3 bases are TGTGCCAACAGCTTATCGGGCGACTCCCGCTACATTCAGTACTTC.

Written as DNA, the CDR3 is TGTGCCAGCATCCCCGGGCTCCCCACGAAAACGGACACTGAAGCTTTCTTT. It yields the protein CASIPGLPTKTDTEAFF. This rearrangement joins TRBV7-9 to TRBJ1-1; no firm D call. Germline CDR1 reads SEHNR; CDR2 reads FQNEAQ (reference sequence). V shed 7 bases and J shed 3 bases, with 24 bases lying between them. The CDR3 has 17 amino acids.

This clonotype was counted a single time. The chain couples TRBV20-1 to TRBJ2-7, with TRBD2 as a possible D gene (5 bases). Germline CDR1 DFQATT, CDR2 SNEGSKA (reference sequence). There are 16 residues in the CDR3. Trimming pared 0 bases from V and 1 base from J, leaving 16 bases between. For the CDR3, the DNA is TGCAGTGCTAGAGATCAATCGGGAATTGGTTCCTACGAGCAGTACGTC. It codes for CSARDQSGIGSYEQYV.

This clonotype was seen more than once but under ten times. The CDR3 nucleotides read TGCAGCGCCCTCCTGGACCATGAGCAGTTCTTC. It translates to CSALLDHEQFF. The V gene is TRBV20-1, the J gene TRBJ2-1; D uncertain. This CDR3 is built from 11 residues. Germline-derived CDR1 and CDR2 are DFQATT and SNEGSKA (reference sequence).

As regards this clonotype: Compared with germline, one end of the junction differs, possibly owing to a read error. The chain joins TRBV27 to TRBJ2-3; D remains unclear. This CDR3 has 14 residues. Germline V gives CDR1 MNHEY, CDR2 SMNVEV (reference sequence). The CDR3 DNA follows: TGTGCCAGTAGTTTATACCCAACCACAGATACGCAGTATTTT. The encoded protein is CASSLYPTTDTQYF.

The chain joins TRBV12-3 or TRBV12-4 to TRBJ2-5; weak D call: TRBD1 (6 bases). V dropped 5 bases and J dropped 3 bases, with 19 bases sitting between them. CDR3 length: 16 amino acids. The CDR3 nucleotides read TGTGCCAGCAGTACAAGAGACCGGGACACCGAAGAGACCCAGTACTTC. Amino acid sequence: CASSTRDRDTEETQYF.

The chain links TRBV19 to TRBJ1-2, with D tentatively TRBD1 (5 bases). Germline CDR1 and CDR2: LNHDA and SQIVND (reference sequence). The CDR3 consists of 17 residues. V gave up 5 bases and J gave up 8 bases, with 27 bases separating them. The CDR3 region has the DNA TGTGCCAGTAGTCCGAAGTCCCCCCCCAGGGTATTGGAAGGCTACACCTTC. As protein: CASSPKSPPRVLEGYTF.

In its sample, this clonotype was seen a few times. CDR3 sequence reads: CASSPRTVNQPQHF. CDR3 coding DNA: TGTGCCAGCTCACCAAGGACAGTCAATCAGCCCCAGCATTTT. The chain recombines TRBV18 with TRBJ1-5; D perhaps matches TRBD1 (6 bases). The V end lost 2 bases, the J end lost 3 bases, and 8 bases lay between the germline ends. Germline CDR1 KGHSH, CDR2 LQKENI. The CDR3 has 14 amino acids.

This clonotype was seen a few times. This CDR3 reads CAADSYTEAFF. The CDR3 DNA follows: TGTGCCGCAGACAGTTACACTGAAGCTTTCTTT. This chain links TRBV2 with TRBJ1-1, with D maybe TRBD1 (5 bases). The CDR3 loop spans 11 amino acids. Trimming left V 11 bases short and J 3 bases short, with 10 bases between. Germline CDR1 SNHLY, CDR2 FYNNEI.

The chain links TRBV20-1 to TRBJ2-5; D is unclear. CDR3 length equals 14 residues. The ends were cut back, 0 bases at V and 5 bases at J, with 13 bases in the middle. Germline CDR1 and CDR2: DFQATT and SNEGSKA (reference sequence). CDR3 sequence: CSARDSAGWETQYF. The CDR3 coding sequence is TGCAGTGCTAGAGATTCGGCAGGATGGGAGACCCAGTACTTC.

The chain employs TRBV23-1 and TRBJ1-4; D is possibly TRBD1 (5 bases). TRBV23-1 is an open reading frame whose function is uncertain. Trimming removed 2 bases from V and 8 bases from J, with 18 bases in between. The CDR3 loop spans 16 amino acids. CDR3 amino acids: CASSQPPKGRGEKLFF. The CDR3 coding sequence is TGCGCCAGCAGTCAACCCCCGAAGGGACGAGGGGAAAAACTGTTTTTT.

CDR3 nucleotide sequence: TGTGCCAGCAGCGTAGCCGATGGGCATGGAGATACGCAGTATTTT. It codes for CASSVADGHGDTQYF. This chain connects TRBV9 to TRBJ2-3; D unclear. Germline V gives CDR1 SGDLS, CDR2 YYNGEE. The V and J ends lost 0 bases and 5 bases respectively, with 13 bases between them. This CDR3 is 15 amino acids long. Full variable domain (missing parts from reference TRBV9 and TRBJ2-3): DSGVTQTPKHLITATGQRVTLRCSPRSGDLSVYWYQQSLDQGLQFLIQYYNGEERAKGNILERFSAQQFPDLHSELNLSSLELGDSALYFCASSVADGHGDTQYFGPGTRLTVL.

On this clonotype itself: A much larger clone is a single base away; this may be a read error. The chain carries TRBV7-6 and TRBJ2-1; 9 bases match TRBD1. Germline V gene lookup returns CDR1 SGHVS and CDR2 FNYEAQ. The CDR3 sequence is 18 residues long. The CDR3 region has the DNA TGTACCAGCAGCTTAGTCGGGACAGGGAGATTAGCCTACAATGAGCAGTTCTTC. Amino acid sequence: CTSSLVGTGRLAYNEQFF.

This clonotype came up many times. V and J are TRBV28 and TRBJ1-2; weak D call: TRBD1 (5 bases). Between the trimmed V and J ends, which lost 6 bases and 2 bases, there was a span of 19 bases. This CDR3 is 16 amino acids long. Germline V gene lookup returns CDR1 MDHEN and CDR2 SYDVKM. The CDR3 DNA follows: TGTGCCAGCAGCACCCCACAGGCCCCCTCCAACTATGGCTACACCTTC. Its protein product is CASSTPQAPSNYGYTF.

This clonotype was recorded many times. The rearrangement links TRBV7-2 to TRBJ1-1; D is uncertain. Per the germline V gene, CDR1 is SGHTA and CDR2 is FQGNSA. V was shortened by 4 bases and J by 0 bases, with 15 bases between the two germline ends. This CDR3 is built from 16 residues. The CDR3 DNA reads as TGTGCCAGCAGCTCCAAGACCAGGCGGATGAACACTGAAGCTTTCTTT. Protein: CASSSKTRRMNTEAFF.

The sample holds a few counts of this clonotype. CDR3 loop: CASSQFTRIRTEAFF. CDR3 sequence (DNA): TGTGCCAGCAGCCAATTTACTAGGATTCGCACTGAAGCTTTCTTT. V gene TRBV3-1 combines with J gene TRBJ1-1; D is unresolved. CDR1 and CDR2 from the germline V gene are LGHDT and YNNKEL (reference sequence). The CDR3 extends over 15 amino acids. V was trimmed by 2 bases and J by 4 bases, leaving 14 bases between them.

V is TRBV14 and J is TRBJ2-5, with D possibly TRBD2 on 6 matching bases. The CDR3 consists of 14 residues. Germline loops: CDR1 SGHDN, CDR2 FVKESK. V shed 4 bases and J shed 1 base, with 10 bases lying between them. The CDR3 region has the DNA TGTGCCAGCAGCCTTAGCGGCTTCCAAGAGACCCAGTACTTC. It encodes CASSLSGFQETQYF.

To note about this clonotype: A much more abundant neighbour one base away suggests this may be a read error. The J gene is TRBJ2-1, the V gene TRBV7-6; no clear D gene. With 6 bases removed from V and 4 bases from J, the gap between germline ends came to 16 bases. Germline V gene lookup returns CDR1 SGHVS and CDR2 FNYEAQ. CDR3 length equals 15 residues. CDR3 DNA sequence: TGTGCCAGCAGGCCCCCCAGGTGGCAATACAATGAGCAGTTCTTC. This sequence encodes CASRPPRWQYNEQFF.

The chain employs TRBV7-6 and TRBJ1-2; D gene unclear. Trimming shortened V by 3 bases and J by 6 bases, and 20 bases separated the two germline ends. The CDR3 totals 16 residues. Germline CDR1 reads SGHVS; CDR2 reads FNYEAQ. In nucleotides, the CDR3 is TGTGCCAGCAGCTTGATAGGCGGACGCTCCAGAGATGGCTACACCTTC. Its translation: CASSLIGGRSRDGYTF.

V usage is TRBV20-1 and J usage is TRBJ2-7; 10 bases are shared with TRBD1. Germline lookup yields CDR1 DFQATT and CDR2 SNEGSKA (reference sequence). The ends lost 5 bases at V and 2 bases at J; junction bases unmatched: 0. CDR3 length equals 12 residues. The CDR3 sequence is CSAGTGAYEQYF. The CDR3 bases are TGCAGTGCTGGGACAGGGGCCTACGAGCAGTACTTC.

V gene TRBV7-9 combines with J gene TRBJ1-1; 10 bases map to TRBD1. The CDR3 runs 17 residues. V trimming: 4 bases; J trimming: 3 bases; junction bases outside the gene matches: 11. Germline V gene data show CDR1 as SEHNR and CDR2 as FQNEAQ (reference sequence). CDR3 amino acids: CASSSRDRGYGHTEAFF. CDR3 sequence (DNA): TGTGCCAGCAGCTCCCGGGACAGGGGTTACGGTCACACTGAAGCTTTCTTT.

This clonotype occurred many times. The V and J genes are TRBV7-2 and TRBJ1-5, with 7 bases that match TRBD1. The CDR3 loop spans 15 amino acids. From germline, CDR1 is SGHTA and CDR2 FQGNSA. The junction had 4 bases not matched to a gene; V was cut back by 1 base and J by 4 bases. The CDR3 loop is CASSLDSGQNQPQHF. CDR3 in DNA: TGTGCCAGCAGCTTAGACTCGGGACAGAATCAGCCCCAGCATTTT.

This clonotype was counted between two and nine times. This chain links TRBV20-1 with TRBJ1-6; D gene uncertain. Per germline, CDR1 DFQATT and CDR2 SNEGSKA (reference sequence). V lost 5 bases to trimming and J lost 14 bases, with 10 bases between them. The CDR3 is made up of 10 amino acids. This CDR3 is CSAADGTLHF. CDR3 nucleotide sequence: TGCAGTGCTGCAGACGGCACCCTCCACTTT.

This clonotype has just a few counts. The genes are TRBV10-3 and TRBJ2-3; 12 positions agree with TRBD1. CDR3 length: 14 amino acids. V dropped 9 bases and J dropped 2; count of bases not matched to a gene: 3. The germline V gene has CDR1 ENHRY and CDR2 SYGVKD. The CDR3 spells CAMGQGAHTDTQYF. The CDR3 region has the DNA TGTGCCATGGGACAGGGGGCCCACACAGATACGCAGTATTTT.